A single sample gave rise to the 28 T cell receptor beta chains below, sequenced in a study of blood T cell repertoires in COVID-19. The data were produced by immunoSEQ multiplex PCR, yet TCRdb's version contains in-frame clones alone and is incomplete. The table shows about 210,000 clones, with roughly 78% occurring only once. Sequencing input: peripheral blood. These receptors all stem from a woman in her 40s with acute or convalescent COVID-19.

This rearrangement joins TRBV29-1 to TRBJ2-5, with 7 bases identical to TRBD1. The CDR3 is made up of 17 amino acids. V trimming: 5 bases; J trimming: 2 bases; junction bases outside the gene matches: 17. Germline lookup yields CDR1 SQVTM and CDR2 ANQGSEA. The CDR3 region is CSVLGRVPGQKQETQYF. In DNA, the CDR3 is TGCAGCGTTCTCGGCCGGGTTCCGGGACAGAAACAAGAGACCCAGTACTTC.

J is TRBJ2-1 and V is TRBV5-1; TRBD2 matches 7 bases. The V segment lost 4 bases and the J segment 8 bases; nucleotides outside the gene matches: 9. Germline CDR1 is SGHRS and CDR2 is YFSETQ. The CDR3 sequence is 14 residues long. The CDR3 region has the DNA TGCGCCAGCAGCGACGGGACTATTTGGGATGAGCAGTTCTTC. Residues: CASSDGTIWDEQFF.

The V and J genes are TRBV6-5 and TRBJ2-6; D remains ambiguous. There are 15 residues in the CDR3. Germline V gene data show CDR1 as MNHEY and CDR2 as SVGAGI. V was trimmed by 4 bases and J by 0 bases, leaving 7 bases between them. CDR3 coding DNA: TGTGCCAGCAGTTCCCGCTACTCTGGGGCCAACGTCCTGACTTTC. Protein: CASSSRYSGANVLTF.

This clone was detected many times. The chain combines TRBV6-5 with TRBJ1-1, with 8 bases that match TRBD1. Unmatched junction bases numbered 2, after V lost 7 bases and J lost 1 base. The CDR3 runs 13 residues. Per the germline V gene, CDR1 is MNHEY and CDR2 is SVGAGI. CDR3 nucleotides: TGTGCCAGCACCGGACAGGGGAACACTGAAGCTTTCTTT. Protein: CASTGQGNTEAFF.

There are many counts of this clone. V and J are TRBV9 and TRBJ1-2; D perhaps matches TRBD1 (6 bases). The germline CDR1 and CDR2 sequences are SGDLS and YYNGEE. This CDR3 is built from 14 residues. Between the trimmed V and J ends, which lost 3 bases and 3 bases, there was a span of 12 bases. The DNA of the CDR3 is TGTGCCAGCAGCGGAGAGTCAGGGGACTATGGCTACACCTTC. As protein: CASSGESGDYGYTF.

The J gene is TRBJ1-5, the V gene TRBV27; 7 positions match TRBD1. Germline loops: CDR1 MNHEY, CDR2 SMNVEV (reference sequence). The CDR3 runs 14 residues. V shed 4 bases and J 7 bases; nucleotides not matched to a gene: 7. The CDR3 bases are TGTGCCAGCAGTTCGTACAGGGGAGACCAGCCCCAGCATTTT. Amino acid sequence: CASSSYRGDQPQHF.

The rearrangement links TRBV18 to TRBJ1-1; D not certain. Germline CDR1 KGHSH, CDR2 LQKENI. The ends were cut back, 6 bases at V and 0 bases at J, with 14 bases in the middle. The CDR3 totals 15 residues. DNA of the CDR3: TGTGCCAGCTCGCCGAGGGCAGGACTGAACACTGAAGCTTTCTTT. Translating gives CASSPRAGLNTEAFF.

The chain combines TRBV29-1 with TRBJ2-7; 12 bases are a match to TRBD1. The CDR3 has 14 residues. The J segment lost 2 bases and the V segment lost 3 bases, leaving 2 bases of the junction unmatched. Germline V gene data show CDR1 as SQVTM and CDR2 as ANQGSEA. The CDR3 loop is CSVDGTGGTYEQYF. The CDR3 DNA reads as TGCAGCGTTGACGGGACAGGGGGCACCTACGAGCAGTACTTC.

There are a few counts of this clone. The gene calls are TRBV5-1 and TRBJ2-7, with TRBD1 identical over 10 bases. Per the germline V gene, CDR1 is SGHRS and CDR2 is YFSETQ. This CDR3 comprises 14 residues. J was trimmed by 6 bases and V by 0 bases; bases with no gene match: 3. As DNA, the CDR3 is TGCGCCAGCAGCTTGGGGACAGGGGGGCTCGAGCAGTACTTC. This codes for CASSLGTGGLEQYF.

The chain employs TRBV5-1 and TRBJ2-7; 7 bases fit TRBD1. The CDR3 sequence is 18 residues long. V gave up 1 base and J gave up 5 bases; unmatched junction bases: 18. Germline V lookup: CDR1 SGHRS, CDR2 YFSETQ. The CDR3 region is CASSLRAGTEFSFHEQYF. For the CDR3, the DNA is TGCGCCAGCAGCTTGAGGGCCGGGACAGAATTTTCCTTCCACGAGCAGTACTTC.

V usage is TRBV29-1 and J usage is TRBJ2-3; 8 bases match TRBD1. CDR3 length equals 15 residues. J was trimmed by 5 bases and V by 6 bases; bases with no gene match: 13. Germline V gene lookup returns CDR1 SQVTM and CDR2 ANQGSEA. The CDR3 DNA is TGCAGCGTCGACGGGGACAGGTACGAGGAAGATACGCAGTATTTT. Amino acids: CSVDGDRYEEDTQYF.

The rearrangement joins TRBV18 to TRBJ2-7; 8 bases map to TRBD2. CDR1 KGHSH and CDR2 LQKENI come from the germline V gene. V was clipped by 1 base and J by 3 bases; unmatched bases: 17. This CDR3 region has 19 residues. In DNA, the CDR3 is TGTGCCAGCTCACCACATCCGGAGGCAGCGGGAGCAGGTGTCTACGAGCAGTACTTC. It specifies CASSPHPEAAGAGVYEQYF.

This chain's CDR3 is CAGKETLNTYEQYF. CDR3 sequence (DNA): TGTGCCGGCAAGGAGACGCTGAACACCTACGAGCAGTACTTC. V and J are TRBV6-5 and TRBJ2-7; no definite D call. The V end lost 11 bases, the J end lost 2 bases, and 19 bases lay between the germline ends. Germline V gene data show CDR1 as MNHEY and CDR2 as SVGAGI. The CDR3 consists of 14 residues.

This sequence joins TRBV24-1 and TRBJ2-7, with a weak D call TRBD2 (5 bases). The germline V gene encodes CDR1 KGHDR and CDR2 SFDVKD. This CDR3 comprises 15 residues. Trimming took off 4 bases at V and 4 bases at J, with 16 bases between the two ends. The CDR3 spells CATSDTTSSRYEQYF. The CDR3 DNA is TGTGCCACCAGTGACACCACTAGTTCCAGGTACGAGCAGTACTTC.

The rearrangement links TRBV3-1 (or the pseudogene TRBV3-2) to TRBJ2-3; 8 nucleotides agree with TRBD1. CDR1 is LGHDT and CDR2 is YNNKEL in the germline V gene (reference sequence). The V and J ends lost 1 base and 2 bases, in that order; junction bases with no gene match: 11. The CDR3 runs 18 residues. CDR3 sequence: CASSQVLARTGNTDTQYF. CDR3 sequence (DNA): TGTGCCAGCAGCCAAGTATTGGCAAGGACAGGGAACACAGATACGCAGTATTTT.

The J gene is TRBJ2-3, the V gene TRBV5-1, with D possibly matching TRBD2 (6 bases). V gave up 0 bases and J gave up 10 bases, with 9 bases separating them. The CDR3 covers 12 residues. The germline V gene has CDR1 SGHRS and CDR2 YFSETQ. CDR3 in amino acids: CASSLASEAQYF. In nucleotides, the CDR3 is TGCGCCAGCAGCTTGGCTAGCGAGGCGCAGTATTTT.

The chain links TRBV27 to TRBJ2-7; 7 bases line up with TRBD2. J was trimmed by 3 bases and V by 3 bases; bases with no gene match: 5. Germline lookup yields CDR1 MNHEY and CDR2 SMNVEV (reference sequence). The CDR3 runs to 14 residues. The CDR3 coding sequence is TGTGCCAGCAGTTTTAGCGGGTCTCACTACGAGCAGTACTTC. Translating it yields CASSFSGSHYEQYF.

The chain is built from TRBV18 and TRBJ1-2; maybe TRBD1 (6 bases). V was clipped by 8 bases and J by 4 bases, with 20 bases between them. Per germline, CDR1 KGHSH and CDR2 LQKENI. This CDR3 spans 15 amino acids. The chain's CDR3 is CASHDTGPEVYGYTF. CDR3 sequence (DNA): TGTGCCAGCCATGATACAGGGCCAGAGGTCTATGGCTACACCTTC.

The genes are TRBV21-1 and TRBJ1-2; the DNA was not used to check the table's D call, TRBD1. TRBV21-1 is reported as a pseudogene. This CDR3 contains 15 residues. The CDR3 nucleotides read TGTGCCAGCAGCGAAGGAAGGCCAGGGTTCTATGGCTACACCTTC. The encoded protein is CASSEGRPGFYGYTF.

This chain joins TRBV4-2 and TRBJ2-7; D is possibly TRBD1 (6 bases). CDR1 and CDR2 (germline): LGHNA, YNFKEQ. Deletions cut 0 bases from V and 4 bases from J, with 16 bases between. CDR3 size: 16 residues. The CDR3: CASSQEGTGQGYEQYF. In DNA form, the CDR3 reads TGTGCCAGCAGCCAAGAAGGAACAGGCCAGGGGTACGAGCAGTACTTC.

This clone was detected only a few times. The chain combines TRBV30 with TRBJ1-2, with 12 bases lining up with TRBD1. The CDR3 is 17 amino acids. The germline V gene has CDR1 GTSNPN and CDR2 SVGIG (reference sequence). The V segment lost 3 bases and the J segment 4 bases; nucleotides outside the gene matches: 12. This CDR3 is CAWSLRPGTGGGYGYTF. The CDR3 nucleotides read TGTGCCTGGAGCCTCCGACCCGGGACAGGGGGCGGCTATGGCTACACCTTC.

This sequence joins TRBV3-1 (or the pseudogene TRBV3-2) and TRBJ2-5; D remains unclear. Germline CDR1 reads LGHDT; CDR2 reads YNNKEL (reference sequence). This CDR3 comprises 14 residues. V dropped 0 bases and J dropped 0 bases, with 5 bases sitting between them. CDR3 amino acids: CASSQDLYQETQYF. The CDR3 DNA sequence: TGTGCCAGCAGCCAAGATCTCTACCAAGAGACCCAGTACTTC.

The V call is TRBV19, the J call TRBJ1-5; D is uncertain. The CDR3 runs to 16 residues. Trimming took 3 bases from V and 1 from J, leaving 13 bases between them. In germline, CDR1 is LNHDA, CDR2 SQIVND (reference sequence). The CDR3 nucleotides are TGTGCCAGTAGTATCCCAGCAGGTGGGAGCAATCAGCCCCAGCATTTT. It is translated as CASSIPAGGSNQPQHF.

This clone was detected only a few times. The chain joins TRBV2 to TRBJ1-5; D unresolved. The germline gives CDR1 SNHLY, CDR2 FYNNEI. This CDR3 contains 18 residues. Trimming took off 7 bases at V and 0 bases at J, with 22 bases between the two ends. DNA of the CDR3: TGTGCCAGCACCGAGGTTCCCAGTCAGAGTATTAGCAATCAGCCCCAGCATTTT. Translation: CASTEVPSQSISNQPQHF.

In its sample, this clone was seen a few times. This chain joins TRBV2 and TRBJ2-7, with D possibly matching TRBD1 (5 bases). V gave up 3 bases and J gave up 5 bases, with 14 bases separating them. The CDR3 spans 14 residues. Germline V CDR1 and CDR2: SNHLY, FYNNEI. The CDR3 sequence: CASSDDLVGDEQYF. CDR3 in DNA: TGTGCCAGCAGTGACGATTTGGTAGGGGACGAGCAGTACTTC. Filled out from reference TRBV2 and TRBJ2-7, the complete variable domain reads EPEVTQTPSHQVTQMGQEVILRCVPISNHLYFYWYRQILGQKVEFLVSFYNNEISEKSEIFDDQFSVERPDGSNFTLKIRSTKLEDSAMYFCASSDDLVGDEQYFGPGTRLTVT.

The genes are TRBV2 and TRBJ2-7, with 7 nucleotides matching TRBD2. Germline V CDR1 and CDR2: SNHLY, FYNNEI. CDR3 length: 13 residues. The V and J ends lost 5 bases and 3 bases, in that order; junction bases with no gene match: 4. The CDR3 protein is CASSYGTNYEQYF. DNA for the CDR3: TGTGCCAGCAGTTACGGGACTAACTACGAGCAGTACTTC.

About this clone itself: Other DNA sequences of this sample code for an identical CDR3. DNA for the CDR3: TGTGCCAGCAGCCAATCCCGACAGGGTGGCGAGCAGTTCTTC. Encoded protein: CASSQSRQGGEQFF. J is TRBJ2-1 and V is TRBV3-1 (or the pseudogene TRBV3-2); TRBD1 aligns across 7 bases. V lost 2 bases, J lost 10 bases, and 8 bases stayed unmatched. This CDR3 spans 14 amino acids. CDR1 and CDR2 (germline): LGHDT, YNNKEL (reference sequence).

This clone showed up just once. The DNA of the CDR3 is TGTGCCAGCAGTTTATACTTAAACACCGGGGAGCTGTTTTTT. It is translated as CASSLYLNTGELFF. This chain connects TRBV27 to TRBJ2-2, with unresolved D. Germline CDR1 is MNHEY and CDR2 is SMNVEV (reference sequence). V was pared by 1 base and J by 2 bases, with 5 bases between. This CDR3 comprises 14 residues.